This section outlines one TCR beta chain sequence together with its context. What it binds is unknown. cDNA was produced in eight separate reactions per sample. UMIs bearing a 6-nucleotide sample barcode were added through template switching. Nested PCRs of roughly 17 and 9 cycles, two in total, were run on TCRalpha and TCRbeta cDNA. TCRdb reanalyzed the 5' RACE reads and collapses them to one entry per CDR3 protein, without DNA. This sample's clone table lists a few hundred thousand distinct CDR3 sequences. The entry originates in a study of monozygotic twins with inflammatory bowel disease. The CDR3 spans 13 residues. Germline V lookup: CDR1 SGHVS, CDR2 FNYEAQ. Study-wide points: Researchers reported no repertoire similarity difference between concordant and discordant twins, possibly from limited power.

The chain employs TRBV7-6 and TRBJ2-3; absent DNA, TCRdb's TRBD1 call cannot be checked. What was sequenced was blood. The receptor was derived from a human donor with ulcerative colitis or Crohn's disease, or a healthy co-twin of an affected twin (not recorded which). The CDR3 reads CASAGVFPDTQYF.